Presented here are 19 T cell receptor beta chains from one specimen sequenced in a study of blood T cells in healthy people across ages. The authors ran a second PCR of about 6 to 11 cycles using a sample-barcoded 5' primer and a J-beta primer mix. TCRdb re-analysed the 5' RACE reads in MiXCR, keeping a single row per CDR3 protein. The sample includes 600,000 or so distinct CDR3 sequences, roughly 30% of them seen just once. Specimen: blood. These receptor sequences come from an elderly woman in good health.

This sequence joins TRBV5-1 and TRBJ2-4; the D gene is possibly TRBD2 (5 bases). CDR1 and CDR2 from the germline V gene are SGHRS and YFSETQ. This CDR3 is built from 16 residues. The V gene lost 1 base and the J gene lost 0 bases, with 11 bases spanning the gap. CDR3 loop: CASSLTLGVAKNIQYF. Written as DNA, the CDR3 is TGCGCCAGCAGCTTGACGTTGGGAGTAGCCAAAAACATTCAGTACTTC.

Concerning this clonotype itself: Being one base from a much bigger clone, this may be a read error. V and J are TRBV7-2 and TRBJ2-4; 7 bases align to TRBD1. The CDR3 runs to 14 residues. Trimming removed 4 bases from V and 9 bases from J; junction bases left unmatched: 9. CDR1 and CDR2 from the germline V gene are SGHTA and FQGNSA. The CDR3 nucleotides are TGTGCCAGCAGCTCGACGACAGGGTGCGGCATTCAGTACTTC. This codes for CASSSTTGCGIQYF. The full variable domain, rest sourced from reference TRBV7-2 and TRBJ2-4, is GAGVSQSPSNKVTEKGKDVELRCDPISGHTALYWYRQSLGQGLEFLIYFQGNSAPDKSGLPSDRFSAERTGGSVSTLTIQRTQQEDSAVYLCASSSTTGCGIQYFGAGTRLSVL.

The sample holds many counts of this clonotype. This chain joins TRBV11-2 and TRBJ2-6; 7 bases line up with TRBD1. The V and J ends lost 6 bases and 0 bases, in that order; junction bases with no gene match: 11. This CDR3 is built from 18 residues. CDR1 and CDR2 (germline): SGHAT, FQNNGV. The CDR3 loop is CASRSIGQAISGANVLTF. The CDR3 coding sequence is TGTGCCAGCAGGTCGATCGGACAGGCTATCTCTGGGGCCAACGTCCTGACTTTC.

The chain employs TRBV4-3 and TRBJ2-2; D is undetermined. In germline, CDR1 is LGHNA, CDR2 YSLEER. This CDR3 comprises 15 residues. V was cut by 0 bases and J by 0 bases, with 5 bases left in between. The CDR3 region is CASSQDLTNTGELFF. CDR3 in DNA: TGCGCCAGCAGCCAAGATCTAACGAACACCGGGGAGCTGTTTTTT.

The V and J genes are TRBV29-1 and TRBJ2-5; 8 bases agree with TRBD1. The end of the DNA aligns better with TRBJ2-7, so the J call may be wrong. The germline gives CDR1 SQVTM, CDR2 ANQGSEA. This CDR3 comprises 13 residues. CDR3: CSVRGQETYEQYF. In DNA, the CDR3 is TGCAGCGTTAGGGGACAGGAAACCTACGAGCAGTACTTC.

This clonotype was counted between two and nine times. Here the CDR3 reads CASSAGDRPRSNEKLFF. As DNA, the CDR3 is TGTGCCAGCAGCGCCGGGGACAGGCCAAGAAGTAATGAAAAACTGTTTTTT. The V and J genes are TRBV9 and TRBJ1-4; the match to TRBD1 covers 8 bases. Germline CDR1 reads SGDLS; CDR2 reads YYNGEE. Germline trimming cut 3 bases from V and 4 bases from J; bases unmatched to any gene: 11. CDR3 length: 17 residues.

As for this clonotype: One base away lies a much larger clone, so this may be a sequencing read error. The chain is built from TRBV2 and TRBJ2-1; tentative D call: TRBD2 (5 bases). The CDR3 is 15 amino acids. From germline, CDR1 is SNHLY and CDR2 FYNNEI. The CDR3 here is CASSDSGSSYNERYF. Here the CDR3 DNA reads TGTGCCAGCAGTGACAGCGGAAGCTCCTACAATGAGCGGTACTTC.

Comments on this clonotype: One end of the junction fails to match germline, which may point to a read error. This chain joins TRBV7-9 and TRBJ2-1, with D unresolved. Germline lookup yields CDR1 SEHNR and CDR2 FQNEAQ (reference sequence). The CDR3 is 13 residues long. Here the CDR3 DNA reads TGTGCCAGCACCTTAGGGCAGTACAGTGAGCAGTTCTTC. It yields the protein CASTLGQYSEQFF.

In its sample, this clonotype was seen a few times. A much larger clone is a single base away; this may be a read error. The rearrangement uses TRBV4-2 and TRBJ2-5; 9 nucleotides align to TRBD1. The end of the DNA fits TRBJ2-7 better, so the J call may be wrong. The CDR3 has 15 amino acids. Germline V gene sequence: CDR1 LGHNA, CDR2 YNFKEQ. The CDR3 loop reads CASSQEGQGWDEQYF. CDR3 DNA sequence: TGTGCCAGCAGCCAAGAGGGACAGGGTTGGGACGAGCAGTACTTC.

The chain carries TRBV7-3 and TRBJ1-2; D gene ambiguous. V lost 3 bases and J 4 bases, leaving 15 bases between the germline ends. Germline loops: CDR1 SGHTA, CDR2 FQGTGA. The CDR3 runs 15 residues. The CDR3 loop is CASSFNEGSAYGYTF. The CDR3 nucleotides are TGTGCCAGCAGCTTTAATGAGGGATCGGCCTATGGCTACACCTTC.

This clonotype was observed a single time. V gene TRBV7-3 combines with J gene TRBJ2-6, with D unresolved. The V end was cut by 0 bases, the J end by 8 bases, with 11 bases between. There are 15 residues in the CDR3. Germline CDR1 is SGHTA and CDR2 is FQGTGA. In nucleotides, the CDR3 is TGTGCCAGCAGCTTAACGTACGCAGGTCCCAACGTCCTGACTTTC. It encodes CASSLTYAGPNVLTF.

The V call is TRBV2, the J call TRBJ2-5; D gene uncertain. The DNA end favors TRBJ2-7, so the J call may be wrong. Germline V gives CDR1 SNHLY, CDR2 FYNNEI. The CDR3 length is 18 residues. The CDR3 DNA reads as TGTGCCAGCAGTGAATTGGGATCTGAGGCAAGCGTGTATGGCGAGCAGTACTTC. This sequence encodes CASSELGSEASVYGEQYF.

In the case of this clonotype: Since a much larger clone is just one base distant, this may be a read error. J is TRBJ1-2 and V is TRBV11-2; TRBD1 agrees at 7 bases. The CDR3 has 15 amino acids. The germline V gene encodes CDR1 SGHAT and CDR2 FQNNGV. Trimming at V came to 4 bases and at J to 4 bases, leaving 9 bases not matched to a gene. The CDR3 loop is CASSSPDQGGYGYTF. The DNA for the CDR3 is TGTGCCAGCAGCTCGCCCGACCAGGGGGGCTATGGCTACACCTTC.

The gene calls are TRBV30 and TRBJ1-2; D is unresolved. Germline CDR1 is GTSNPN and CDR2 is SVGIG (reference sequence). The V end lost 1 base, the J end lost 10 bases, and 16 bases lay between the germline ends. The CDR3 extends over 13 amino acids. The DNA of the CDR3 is TGTGCCTGGAGTGCTGGGCAGGAGGTTTCCTACACCTTC. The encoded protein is CAWSAGQEVSYTF.

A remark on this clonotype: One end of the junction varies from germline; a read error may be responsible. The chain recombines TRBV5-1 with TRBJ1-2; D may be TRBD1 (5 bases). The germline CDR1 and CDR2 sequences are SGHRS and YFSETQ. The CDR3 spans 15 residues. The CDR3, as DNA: TGCGCCAGCGGCTTGGACAACGTGGGTCTTCGGGGCTACACCTTC. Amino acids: CASGLDNVGLRGYTF.

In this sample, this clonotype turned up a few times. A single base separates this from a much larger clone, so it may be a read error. CDR3 nucleotide sequence: TGTGCCAGCAGGGGACTAGCAGATCAGCAGTACTTC. Translation: CASRGLADQQYF. The V and J genes are TRBV12-3 or TRBV12-4 and TRBJ2-7; 9 bases agree with TRBD2. The V and J ends lost 6 bases and 8 bases, in that order; junction bases with no gene match: 5. This CDR3 is built from 12 residues.

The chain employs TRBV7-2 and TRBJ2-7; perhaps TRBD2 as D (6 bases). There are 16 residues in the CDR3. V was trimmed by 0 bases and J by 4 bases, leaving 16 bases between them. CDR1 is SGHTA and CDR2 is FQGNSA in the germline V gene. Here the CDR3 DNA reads TGTGCCAGCAGCTTAGCTCCGGGACTTTTTAGTTACGAGCAGTACTTC. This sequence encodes CASSLAPGLFSYEQYF.

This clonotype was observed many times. The CDR3 is CASSSADRLTEAFF. CDR3 bases: TGTGCCAGCAGCTCCGCGGACAGGCTCACTGAAGCTTTCTTT. The rearrangement uses TRBV13 and TRBJ1-1; 7 bases map to TRBD1. V trimming: 4 bases; J trimming: 4 bases; junction bases outside the gene matches: 6. The CDR3 sequence is 14 residues long. Germline V gene sequence: CDR1 PRHDT, CDR2 FYEKMQ (reference sequence).

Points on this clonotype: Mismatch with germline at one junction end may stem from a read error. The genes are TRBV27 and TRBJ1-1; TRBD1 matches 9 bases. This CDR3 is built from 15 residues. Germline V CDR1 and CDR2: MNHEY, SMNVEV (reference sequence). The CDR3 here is CAISPWGQGTTEAFF. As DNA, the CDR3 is TGTGCCATCAGTCCCTGGGGACAGGGAACCACTGAAGCTTTCTTT.